This T cell receptor beta chain was captured by sequencing in a study of memory CD4+ T cells and cytomegalovirus serostatus. Background on the study: This sample comes from healthy Belgian adults, fewer than 10 CMV seropositive, 20 to 25 seronegative. Overall study results and limits: Median bootstrapped AUC for CMV status was approximately 0.94 originally, roughly 0.92 US-trained. Each of approximately 73 CMV-associated TCRbeta sequences occurred in one to five individuals.

Turning to this clone: Antigen specificity is unknown.

Sequencing was performed with immunoSEQ multiplex PCR; in TCRdb, only in-frame clones are kept and a portion is missing. The data show 35,000 to 50,000 clones, 70% to 80% seen once. Trimming stripped 4 bases from V and 8 bases from J, with 8 bases between. The CDR3 runs to 12 residues. CDR1 and CDR2 (germline): LNHDA, SQIVND (reference sequence). The sort gate was single viable CD3+CD4+CD8-CD45RO+ cells for memory CD4+ T cells. Total CD4+ T cells were enriched by CD4 positive selection. The sequence was obtained from an adult in good health and CMV-seronegative. The sample taken for sequencing was memory CD4+ T cells from blood. This chain links TRBV19 with TRBJ1-4; D uncertain. CDR3 sequence: CASSNRQEKLFF. CDR3 nucleotide sequence: TGTGCCAGTAGTAACCGCCAGGAAAAACTGTTTTTT. Combining the CDR3 with reference TRBV19 and TRBJ1-4 gives the whole variable domain DGGITQSPKYLFRKEGQNVTLSCEQNLNHDAMYWYRQDPGQGLRLIYYSQIVNDFQKGDIAEGYSVSREKKESFPLTVTSAQKNPTAFYLCASSNRQEKLFFGSGTQLSVL.